What follows describes a single T cell receptor (beta chain). Assay: immunoSEQ multiplex PCR; the TCRdb copy retains only in-frame clones and omits some. The table lists more than 85,000 clones, about 80% of them singletons. The data derive from a study of blood T cell repertoires in COVID-19. Turning to the study itself: PBMCs, B-cell-depleted T cells, or T cells were the source of the cDNA or gDNA that made up the material.

This CDR3 is 15 amino acids long. The germline V gene encodes CDR1 MGHDK and CDR2 SYGVNS. Trimming pared 2 bases from V and 1 base from J, leaving 6 bases between. The receptor was derived from a human donor in a cohort sampled during active COVID-19. The chain employs TRBV25-1 and TRBJ1-6; a possible D gene is TRBD1 (6 bases). Sequenced: peripheral blood. CDR3 sequence: CASSETGSYNSPLHF. CDR3 sequence (DNA): TGTGCCAGCAGTGAAACAGGGTCCTATAATTCACCCCTCCACTTT.